This paragraph reports one T cell receptor beta chain. The antigen is not known. The source of the sample is a study of shared clonotypes between healthy human individuals. Study-level results: Non-shared clonotypes displayed generation probabilities falling below those of clonotypes present in all four donors.

Libraries were prepared by immunoSEQ multiplex PCR; TCRdb keeps only in-frame clonotypes and omits some of them. Of roughly 2.4 million clones in the sample, under 97% were seen once. Participating donors were healthy, HIV-negative adults free of recent acute infections or vaccinations. The germline V gene encodes CDR1 SGHNT and CDR2 YYREEE (reference sequence). The V end lost 0 bases, the J end lost 6 bases, and 7 bases lay between the germline ends. The CDR3 runs 13 residues. The rearrangement uses TRBV5-4 and TRBJ2-1, with no clear D. This clonotype was sampled from a man between 18 and 35 years old in good health. The specimen sequenced was naive CD4+ T cells sorted from blood. Sample subset: CD45RA+ positively selected. CDR3 coding DNA: TGTGCCAGCAGCTTGGCGGGTTCCAATGAGCAGTTCTTC. Translating it yields CASSLAGSNEQFF.